Listed below are T cell receptor beta chains from one sample, sequenced in a study of beta chain features in type 1 diabetes. Here immunoSEQ multiplex PCR was the method, and the copy in TCRdb shows in-frame clones only, minus some. The data show 300,000 to 400,000 clones, over 9.5% seen once. The sequenced sample was naive CD4+ T cells from blood. The origin of the receptors is a man aged 18 to 29 in good health. CDR3s include the opening cysteine and the closing phenylalanine or tryptophan. Fields, in order: J gene, V gene, D gene, clone size, CDR3 DNA, CDR3 protein. The D gene is left open where the match is weak. Rows give clone size only sometimes, using once, few, many, or a class for an expanded clone.

J gene: TRBJ2-7; V gene: TRBV9; D gene: .; clone size: few; CDR3 DNA: TGTGCCAGCAGCACGTACCAGGGTGCCGAGCAGTACTTC; CDR3 protein: CASSTYQGAEQYF
J gene: TRBJ2-3; V gene: TRBV7-3; D gene: .; clone size: .; CDR3 DNA: TGTGCCAGCAGCTTAACTGGAGCGAGACTTCTTCCCGCAGATACGCAGTATTTT; CDR3 protein: CASSLTGARLLPADTQYF
J gene: TRBJ2-7; V gene: TRBV5-6; D gene: TRBD2; clone size: few; CDR3 DNA: TGTGCCAGCAGCTGGCGGGAGGGAACCTACGAGCAGTACTTC; CDR3 protein: CASSWREGTYEQYF
J gene: TRBJ2-7; V gene: TRBV30; D gene: .; clone size: .; CDR3 DNA: TGTGCCTGGAAGGAGGCTAACTCCTACGAGCAGTACTTC; CDR3 protein: CAWKEANSYEQYF
J gene: TRBJ1-2; V gene: TRBV4-3; D gene: .; clone size: .; CDR3 DNA: TGCGCCAGCAGCCAAGGCGGGGGAAACTATGGCTACACCTTC; CDR3 protein: CASSQGGGNYGYTF
J gene: TRBJ2-5; V gene: TRBV10-3; D gene: .; clone size: .; CDR3 DNA: TGTGCCATCAGTGGCTCCCAGGGATGGCAAGAGACCCAGTACTTC; CDR3 protein: CAISGSQGWQETQYF
J gene: TRBJ2-2; V gene: TRBV9; D gene: .; clone size: .; CDR3 DNA: TGTGCCAGCAGCGCTACAGGGAACACCGGGGAGCTGTTTTTT; CDR3 protein: CASSATGNTGELFF
J gene: TRBJ1-1; V gene: TRBV28; D gene: .; clone size: .; CDR3 DNA: TGTGCCAGCAGGACAGGTCAAACTGAAGCTTTCTTT; CDR3 protein: CASRTGQTEAFF
J gene: TRBJ2-1; V gene: TRBV29-1; D gene: TRBD2; clone size: few; CDR3 DNA: TGCAGCGTGGGCCGATCCGGGGGGGACTCCTACAATGAGCAGTTCTTC; CDR3 protein: CSVGRSGGDSYNEQFF
J gene: TRBJ2-5; V gene: TRBV19; D gene: .; clone size: few; CDR3 DNA: TGTGCCAGTAGGCGCCAGGGAGGCAGGGCAGAGACCCAGTACTTC; CDR3 protein: CASRRQGGRAETQYF
J gene: TRBJ2-3; V gene: TRBV5-1; D gene: TRBD1; clone size: few; CDR3 DNA: TGCGCCAGCAGCGTAACAGGGGGCTCAACAGATACGCAGTATTTT; CDR3 protein: CASSVTGGSTDTQYF
J gene: TRBJ2-7; V gene: TRBV9; D gene: TRBD2; clone size: .; CDR3 DNA: TGTGCCAGCAGTCGCGAGACTAGCCTCCCCCCCTCCTACGAGCAGTACTTC; CDR3 protein: CASSRETSLPPSYEQYF
J gene: TRBJ2-5; V gene: TRBV7-9; D gene: TRBD2; clone size: .; CDR3 DNA: TGTGCCAGCAGCCGAGGACTAGCTGAAGAGACCCAGTACTTC; CDR3 protein: CASSRGLAEETQYF
J gene: TRBJ2-3; V gene: TRBV7-3; D gene: TRBD2; clone size: .; CDR3 DNA: TGTGCCAGCAGCTCTACAGCGGGGGGCACAGATACGCAGTATTTT; CDR3 protein: CASSSTAGGTDTQYF
J gene: TRBJ1-2; V gene: TRBV2; D gene: .; clone size: few; CDR3 DNA: TGTGCCAGCAGGACTCAGGGGTCTGACTATGGCTACACCTTC; CDR3 protein: CASRTQGSDYGYTF
J gene: TRBJ2-1; V gene: TRBV7-3; D gene: TRBD2; clone size: few; CDR3 DNA: TGTGCCAGCAGCTTCGGGGGGGGGCTGGGTGAGCAGTTCTTC; CDR3 protein: CASSFGGGLGEQFF
J gene: TRBJ2-7; V gene: TRBV19; D gene: .; clone size: .; CDR3 DNA: TGTGCCAGTAGTATAGATGTGACAGGCCGCTACGAGCAGTACTTC; CDR3 protein: CASSIDVTGRYEQYF
J gene: TRBJ1-5; V gene: TRBV5-8; D gene: TRBD1; clone size: .; CDR3 DNA: TGTGCCAGCACAAGACAGGGGACGGATAGCAATCAGCCCCAGCATTTT; CDR3 protein: CASTRQGTDSNQPQHF
J gene: TRBJ2-1; V gene: TRBV11-2; D gene: .; clone size: few; CDR3 DNA: TGTGCCAGCAGCTTAGATCGCGCAGGGCAGGAGCAGTTCTTC; CDR3 protein: CASSLDRAGQEQFF
J gene: TRBJ1-1; V gene: TRBV30; D gene: .; clone size: few; CDR3 DNA: TGTGCCTGGAGTGTCCCGACCCCCGGGGGGGCCTCGGAAGCTTTCTTT; CDR3 protein: CAWSVPTPGGASEAFF
J gene: TRBJ1-2; V gene: TRBV30; D gene: .; clone size: .; CDR3 DNA: TGTGCCTGGAGTGTACAGCAGGGCTATGGCTACACCTTC; CDR3 protein: CAWSVQQGYGYTF
J gene: TRBJ1-5; V gene: TRBV7-9; D gene: .; clone size: .; CDR3 DNA: TGTGCCAGCAGCTTAGGCGGAGTAGGCGATCAGCCCCAGCATTTT; CDR3 protein: CASSLGGVGDQPQHF
J gene: TRBJ1-1; V gene: TRBV4-3; D gene: TRBD1; clone size: few; CDR3 DNA: TGCGCCAGCAGCCGACCCCGGGGGACAGGGGATTTCGTGGACACTGAAGCTTTCTTT; CDR3 protein: CASSRPRGTGDFVDTEAFF
J gene: TRBJ2-5; V gene: TRBV5-5; D gene: .; clone size: few; CDR3 DNA: TGTGCCAGCAGCCCCCGCCCGGTCGTAATACAGACCCAGTACTTC; CDR3 protein: CASSPRPVVIQTQYF
J gene: TRBJ1-2; V gene: TRBV21-1; D gene: .; clone size: few; CDR3 DNA: TGTGCCAGCAGCAAAACAGGTCGTGAGGTCCCAGGAGGCTACACCTTC; CDR3 protein: CASSKTGREVPGGYTF
J gene: TRBJ2-3; V gene: TRBV19; D gene: TRBD1; clone size: few; CDR3 DNA: TGTGCCAGTAGTATAGACGGGGACAGGAAGCGCACAGATACGCAGTATTTT; CDR3 protein: CASSIDGDRKRTDTQYF
J gene: TRBJ2-1; V gene: TRBV4-2; D gene: TRBD2; clone size: .; CDR3 DNA: TGTGCCAGCAGCCAAGAGGGTAGGGTAGCGGGAGTCATTGAGCAGTTCTTC; CDR3 protein: CASSQEGRVAGVIEQFF
J gene: TRBJ2-2; V gene: TRBV9; D gene: .; clone size: .; CDR3 DNA: TGTGCCAGCAGCTCAGAGGGTTTGGTAGCGGGGGAGCTGTTTTTT; CDR3 protein: CASSSEGLVAGELFF